This TCR beta chain derives from a study of blood T cell repertoires in COVID-19 (dated by TCRdb to about 2020). Background on the whole study: Samples from collaborators originated in the United States, Italy and Spain and spanned both the acute and convalescent phases of COVID-19. Where available, HLA class I and class II types were taken from metadata supplied by the sample provider and were not determined by assay-based typing. The prospective study material was composed of cDNA or gDNA derived from T cells, B-cell-depleted T cells, or PBMCs. The dataset comprised deeply sampled blood TCRbeta repertoires from subjects exposed to, actively infected with, or recovered from COVID-19. Sample metadata almost always included a de-identified subject ID, COVID-19 status, age in years and sex. The samples were drawn from two sources: the first 160 participants of the ongoing ImmuneRACE study, and 1,200 or so subjects contributed by 6 global collaborators. The repertoires were released in a freely available public database meant as a resource for research on the immune response to SARS-CoV-2.

V sheds 0 bases and J sheds 8 bases, leaving 11 bases between their ends. CDR1 and CDR2 are drawn from the germline V gene: MNHNS, SASEGT. The CDR3 has 15 amino acids, counting the end cysteine and phenylalanine. The CDR3 DNA has 45 bases and is translated from base 1. This clone turned up a few times. No cognate antigen has been identified for it. No quality values exist for individual bases; no much larger clone is one base distant. Broad study findings and their caveats: How much clinical and demographic metadata was included differed by source and by participant, and the metadata was provided uncurated.

Participants in the prospective study were aged 18 to 89 years, lived in 20 to 30 United States geographic areas, and enrolled through a virtual design. In the prospective study, participants were assigned to cohorts based on the clinical history participants reported in a screening survey and a study questionnaire. ImmuneRACE Cohort 3 recovered participants were defined by two consecutive negative NP/OP PCR tests, healthcare professional clearance, or symptom resolution. In the prospective study, mobile phlebotomists collected whole blood, serum and a nasopharyngeal or oropharyngeal swab from each participant. Additional blood draws and questionnaires over an approximately two-month period could optionally be provided by prospective study participants. Prospective study blood samples were shipped either frozen or at room temperature before DNA extraction. TCRbeta CDR3 regions were amplified from genomic DNA by means of the immunoSEQ Assay, a bias-controlled multiplex PCR. The authors processed their data as follows. Nucleated cell counts per sample were estimated from amplification of reference gene primers within the assay. Sequence reads were collapsed and filtered to measure the absolute abundance of every unique TCRbeta CDR3 rearrangement. For each sample, productive Simpson clonality was calculated as the square root of Simpson's diversity index across productive rearrangements. The table was pulled from immuneACCESS by TCRdb, which kept in-frame rearrangements only. Such tables lose some clones; where checked, under half of the loss comes from unresolved V genes, and the rest has no known cause. V and J calls and clone size are as listed in that table; D and trimming were resolved from the DNA. This sample has 390,000 or so clones in its table, and over 75% of those were observed once. Of the sample, over 0.95% falls within the top ten clones.

The rearranged chain carries TRBV6-1 and TRBJ1-6, with the D gene call left open. Specimen: PBMCs or T cells enriched from blood (not recorded which). This TCR derives from a man between 18 and 29 years old who had recovered from COVID-19. The CDR3 is CASSEAWRGDSPLHF. The nucleotide sequence reads TGTGCCAGCAGTGAAGCGTGGCGGGGAGATTCACCCCTCCACTTT.